Listed here is a single T cell receptor beta chain. What it recognizes is unknown. This record belongs to a study of OX40 agonist ivuxolimab in advanced cancers. General study points: At doses 0.1 to 3.0 mg/kg, CD4+ and CD8+ clones expanded.

TCRdb's table, derived via immunoSEQ multiplex PCR, lists solely in-frame clones and lacks some. The sample holds about 71,000 clones, around 93% seen once. This CDR3 region has 12 residues. Trimming left V 2 bases short and J 5 bases short, with 6 bases between. The sample here was CD4+ or CD8+ T cells sorted from blood, taken in a trial of the OX40 agonist ivuxolimab. This receptor was taken from an adult with an advanced solid tumor such as melanoma, head and neck, liver or kidney cancer. The chain links TRBV6-7 to TRBJ1-2; D gene ambiguous. TRBV6-7 is designated an ORF whose function remains uncertain. This CDR3 is CASSYLLYGYTF. The CDR3 DNA reads as TGTGCCAGCAGTTACCTCTTATATGGCTACACCTTC.